The text below deals with one T cell receptor (beta chain). The CDR3 extends over 14 amino acids. Germline lookup yields CDR1 KGHSH and CDR2 LQKENI. The J segment lost 7 bases and the V segment lost 3 bases, leaving 6 bases of the junction unmatched. Original data processing: Nucleated cell number was recorded as an estimate derived from reference gene primer amplification. Here immunoSEQ multiplex PCR was the method, and the copy in TCRdb shows in-frame clones only, minus some. V and J calls and clone size are given by that table; D and trimming were obtained from the DNA. There are over 130,000 clones in the sample; 80% to 85% occur only once, and 4% lies in the top ten. This sample was included in a study of blood T cell repertoires in COVID-19. Looking at the study overall: COVID-19 samples collected from the United States, Italy and Spain covered acute and convalescent phases. PBMCs, B-cell-depleted T cells, or T cells were the source of the cDNA or gDNA that made up the material.

The sequenced sample was peripheral blood. The genes are TRBV18 and TRBJ1-2, with 9 positions matching TRBD1. The sequence came from a woman aged 80 or over with acute or convalescent COVID-19. The CDR3 spells CASSPASDRGGYTF. CDR3 nucleotides: TGTGCCAGCTCACCCGCATCGGACAGGGGTGGCTACACCTTC.